The 9 T cell receptor beta chains below were found in one sample sequenced in a study of CXCR3-negative and CXCR3-positive naive CD8 T cells. UMI-labeled 5' RACE yielded the TRB cDNA libraries. Using the 5' RACE reads, TCRdb records one entry per CDR3 protein without DNA. This sample's clone table lists 80,000 to 95,000 distinct CDR3 sequences. Sample: naive CXCR3- CD8+ T cells from blood. Subset of the sample: CD45RO-CCR7+CD27+CD95- naive CD8+ T cells lacking CXCR3 (TNR3-). The receptors shown here come from a human donor in good health. Some clones in this sample may be carry-over from other donors' samples.

The chain uses TRBV15 and TRBJ1-5; as DNA is missing, the TRBD1 call by TCRdb cannot be tested. Per germline, CDR1 LNHNV and CDR2 YYDKDF (reference sequence). The CDR3 contains 14 residues. This CDR3 is CATSRVTGVRPQHF.

The chain links TRBV7-6 to TRBJ2-5; TCRdb outputs TRBD2, but without DNA this stays unchecked. Germline V gene lookup returns CDR1 SGHVS and CDR2 FNYEAQ. The CDR3 is 16 residues long. CDR3 amino acids: CASSRTSGGAEETQYF.

The chain couples TRBV19 to TRBJ2-7; TCRdb lists TRBD1, though no DNA is available to test this call. Germline loops: CDR1 LNHDA, CDR2 SQIVND (reference sequence). The CDR3 extends over 17 amino acids. CDR3 amino acids: CASSIASGTTFSYEQYF.

The chain has TRBV29-1 and TRBJ2-7; the D call of TRBD1 rests on TCRdb alone, since no DNA is present to check it. Germline V CDR1 and CDR2: SQVTM, ANQGSEA. The CDR3 is made up of 14 amino acids. The CDR3 spells CSVEEIDRGYEQYF.

The J gene is TRBJ2-5, the V gene TRBV13; TCRdb names TRBD2, which stays unverified in the absence of DNA. Germline CDR1 is PRHDT and CDR2 is FYEKMQ (reference sequence). The CDR3 spans 15 residues. CDR3 sequence reads: CASSRTRILQETQYF.

The V gene is TRBV7-9, the J gene TRBJ2-6; TCRdb outputs TRBD2, but without DNA this stays unchecked. CDR1 is SEHNR and CDR2 is FQNEAQ in the germline V gene (reference sequence). The CDR3 is 18 amino acids. The CDR3 protein is CASSTLHRGGAGANVLTF. Using reference TRBV7-9 and TRBJ2-6 for the parts outside the CDR3, the full variable domain is DTGVSQNPRHKITKRGQNVTFRCDPISEHNRLYWYRQTLGQGPEFLTYFQNEAQLEKSRLLSDRFSAERPKGSFSTLEIQRTEQGDSAMYLCASSTLHRGGAGANVLTFGAGSRLTVL.

V and J are TRBV7-2 and TRBJ2-7; the TRBD2 assignment by TCRdb is unverifiable without DNA. Germline V CDR1 and CDR2: SGHTA, FQGNSA. This CDR3 region has 16 residues. The CDR3 here is CASSPWSSGPGYEQYF.

The chain combines TRBV7-3 with TRBJ2-1; with no DNA, the TCRdb D assignment of TRBD2 cannot be verified. The CDR3 is made up of 15 amino acids. Germline assignment: CDR1 SGHTA and CDR2 FQGTGA. The CDR3 loop is CASSLTGLVYNEQFF.

This chain uses TRBV4-3 with TRBJ2-1. The CDR3 sequence is 13 residues long. The germline V gene encodes CDR1 LGHNA and CDR2 YSLEER. CDR3 sequence reads: CASSQDKVSGQFF.